This entry lists 27 T cell receptor beta chains sequenced from one sample in a study of blood T cell repertoires in COVID-19. Clones were sequenced by immunoSEQ multiplex PCR, and TCRdb holds only the in-frame ones, with some missing. This table has fewer than 400,000 clones, 90% appearing once. Material: peripheral blood. Receptors originate from a woman in her twenties or thirties with COVID-19, enrolled during active disease.

This sequence joins TRBV20-1 and TRBJ2-1, with D unresolved. This CDR3 spans 10 amino acids. Per the germline V gene, CDR1 is DFQATT and CDR2 is SNEGSKA (reference sequence). The V and J ends lost 5 bases and 5 bases respectively, with 4 bases between them. For the CDR3, the DNA is TGCAGTGCTCTCCACAATGAGCAGTTCTTC. Its translation: CSALHNEQFF.

In nucleotides, the CDR3 is TGTGCCAGCAGTTTCGGGACAGGGGGCAGGGGAGGCTACACCTTC. Its translation is CASSFGTGGRGGYTF. The V gene is TRBV27, the J gene TRBJ1-2, with 12 bases aligning to TRBD1. The V gene end was trimmed by 3 bases and the J gene end by 8 bases; junction bases not matched to a gene: 7. CDR1 MNHEY and CDR2 SMNVEV come from the germline V gene (reference sequence). This CDR3 has 15 amino acids.

The CDR3 is CASSLHREGNTIYF. The CDR3 DNA reads as TGTGCCAGCAGCTTACACAGGGAGGGAAACACCATATATTTT. V is TRBV11-3 and J is TRBJ1-3, with D perhaps matching TRBD1 (6 bases). Germline CDR1 SGHNT, CDR2 YENEEA. Trimming cost V 2 bases and J 4 bases, with 9 bases left between them. The CDR3 runs to 14 residues. Supplemented by reference TRBV11-3 and TRBJ1-3, the full variable domain reads EAGVVQSPRYKIIEKKQPVAFWCNPISGHNTLYWYLQNLGQGPELLIRYENEEAVDDSQLPKDRFSAERLKGVDSTLKIQPAELGDSAVYLCASSLHREGNTIYFGEGSWLTVV.

On this clone itself: Other DNA sequences in the same sample also yield this CDR3. The chain links TRBV7-9 to TRBJ1-2; TRBD1 aligns across 7 bases. CDR1 is SEHNR and CDR2 is FQNEAQ in the germline V gene (reference sequence). This CDR3 is 14 amino acids long. V gave up 5 bases and J gave up 2 bases; unmatched junction bases: 5. The CDR3 loop is CASSPRQGNYGYTF. The CDR3 DNA is TGTGCCAGCAGCCCCCGACAGGGCAACTATGGCTACACCTTC.

The chain has TRBV7-2 and TRBJ1-1, with 7 bases identical to TRBD1. Germline CDR1 reads SGHTA; CDR2 reads FQGNSA. The CDR3 spans 13 residues. V was pared by 4 bases and J by 11 bases, with 10 bases of the junction left unmatched. Written as DNA, the CDR3 is TGTGCCAGCAGCTATAGACAGGGAGGCTTCGCTTTCTTT. This gives the protein CASSYRQGGFAFF.

In this sample, this clone turned up once. The rearrangement uses TRBV19 and TRBJ1-2, with D maybe TRBD1 (5 bases). Looked up from germline, CDR1 is LNHDA and CDR2 is SQIVND (reference sequence). Trimming pared 3 bases from V and 4 bases from J, leaving 12 bases between. This CDR3 contains 14 residues. The CDR3 coding sequence is TGTGCCAGTAGTATGGGTAGACAGAGCTATGGCTACACCTTC. Its protein product is CASSMGRQSYGYTF.

This sequence joins TRBV24-1 and TRBJ1-5; TRBD1 might be the D (6 bases). This CDR3 is built from 15 residues. Per the germline V gene, CDR1 is KGHDR and CDR2 is SFDVKD. V shed 6 bases and J shed 1 base, with 12 bases lying between them. The CDR3 sequence: CATSLSTGSNQPQHF. The CDR3 DNA follows: TGTGCCACCAGTTTATCTACAGGGAGCAATCAGCCCCAGCATTTT.

Concerning this clone: The sample has other DNA sequences that encode this CDR3 too. The chain joins TRBV19 to TRBJ1-2; 10 bases agree with TRBD1. The germline V gene has CDR1 LNHDA and CDR2 SQIVND (reference sequence). The CDR3 has 14 residues. V dropped 7 bases and J dropped 4; count of bases not matched to a gene: 6. CDR3 sequence reads: CASTPGQGVYGYTF. CDR3 in DNA: TGTGCCAGTACCCCCGGACAGGGGGTCTATGGCTACACCTTC.

J is TRBJ1-6 and V is TRBV30; 7 nucleotides line up with TRBD1. V lost 4 bases and J lost 9; bases outside the gene matches: 6. The CDR3 length is 13 residues. Per the germline V gene, CDR1 is GTSNPN and CDR2 is SVGIG (reference sequence). The CDR3 protein is CAWTGQSISPLHF. For the CDR3, the DNA is TGTGCCTGGACGGGACAGTCAATTTCACCCCTCCACTTT.

This chain links TRBV28 with TRBJ2-7; 9 bases are a match to TRBD1. V shed 10 bases and J 7 bases; nucleotides not matched to a gene: 5. The CDR3 contains 11 residues. Germline values: CDR1 MDHEN, CDR2 SYDVKM. This chain's CDR3 is CATETGGEQYF. DNA of the CDR3: TGTGCCACAGAGACAGGGGGTGAGCAGTACTTC.

The J gene is TRBJ1-3, the V gene TRBV28; D remains unclear. Trimming shortened V by 8 bases and J by 2 bases, and 10 bases separated the two germline ends. The CDR3 sequence is 13 residues long. CDR1 is MDHEN and CDR2 is SYDVKM in the germline V gene. CDR3 residues: CASRRGPGNTIYF. The CDR3 DNA sequence: TGTGCCAGCCGGCGGGGTCCTGGAAACACCATATATTTT. The full variable domain, in which reference TRBV28 and TRBJ1-3 provide the parts outside the CDR3, is DVKVTQSSRYLVKRTGEKVFLECVQDMDHENMFWYRQDPGLGLRLIYFSYDVKMKEKGDIPEGYSVSREKKERFSLILESASTNQTSMYLCASRRGPGNTIYFGEGSWLTVV.

The chain joins TRBV10-3 to TRBJ2-5; 8 bases are a match to TRBD2. Germline V lookup: CDR1 ENHRY, CDR2 SYGVKD. This CDR3 is built from 12 residues. The junction had 6 bases not matched to a gene; V was cut back by 11 bases and J by 4 bases. This CDR3 reads CAAGLERETQYF. For the CDR3, the DNA is TGTGCCGCGGGACTAGAACGAGAGACCCAGTACTTC.

The chain couples TRBV6-2 or TRBV6-3 to TRBJ2-1, with 9 nucleotides matching TRBD2. Trimming removed 1 base from V and 7 bases from J; junction bases left unmatched: 8. The CDR3 contains 16 residues. Germline loops: CDR1 MNHEY, CDR2 SVGEGT. CDR3 sequence (DNA): TGTGCCAGCAGTTACTTCGGCGGGAGGGCCGGGAATGAGCAGTTCTTC. Protein product: CASSYFGGRAGNEQFF.

The chain links TRBV6-1 to TRBJ1-5; unclear D gene. The ends were cut back, 0 bases at V and 6 bases at J, with 9 bases in the middle. This CDR3 region has 14 residues. Germline CDR1 reads MNHNS; CDR2 reads SASEGT. Here the CDR3 reads CASSEAYHGQPQHF. CDR3 nucleotides: TGTGCCAGCAGTGAAGCCTACCACGGTCAGCCCCAGCATTTT.

This chain uses TRBV28 with TRBJ1-1, with D perhaps matching TRBD1 (5 bases). From germline, CDR1 is MDHEN and CDR2 SYDVKM. Trimming shortened V by 3 bases and J by 8 bases, and 16 bases separated the two germline ends. The CDR3 length is 14 residues. The CDR3 coding sequence is TGTGCCAGCAGTTTGTCAGGGTCCCTTTGGGAAGCTTTCTTT. Its protein is CASSLSGSLWEAFF.

This rearrangement joins TRBV4-1 to TRBJ1-3; D not certain. Germline V lookup: CDR1 MGHRA, CDR2 YSYEKL. The CDR3 is 15 amino acids. The ends were cut back, 2 bases at V and 0 bases at J, with 8 bases in the middle. CDR3 sequence (DNA): TGCGCCAGCAGCCAACCGACTGTCTCTGGAAACACCATATATTTT. Residues: CASSQPTVSGNTIYF.

J is TRBJ2-7 and V is TRBV5-4; 9 bases match TRBD2. Germline V gives CDR1 SGHNT, CDR2 YYREEE (reference sequence). CDR3 size: 14 residues. Unmatched junction bases numbered 9, after V lost 9 bases and J lost 2 bases. The CDR3 is CATYAGGRAYEQYF. The CDR3 region has the DNA TGTGCCACCTACGCGGGCGGGAGGGCCTACGAGCAGTACTTC.

The J gene is TRBJ1-1, the V gene TRBV5-1, with no clear D. V was pared by 0 bases and J by 9 bases, with 9 bases between. The germline CDR1 and CDR2 sequences are SGHRS and YFSETQ. The CDR3 loop spans 12 amino acids. The CDR3: CASSLDLSQAFF. The DNA of the CDR3 is TGCGCCAGCAGCTTGGATCTGTCTCAAGCTTTCTTT. Based on the CDR3 plus reference TRBV5-1 and TRBJ1-1, the full variable domain is KAGVTQTPRYLIKTRGQQVTLSCSPISGHRSVSWYQQTPGQGLQFLFEYFSETQRNKGNFPGRFSGRQFSNSRSEMNVSTLELGDSALYLCASSLDLSQAFFGQGTRLTVV.

This clone occurred once. The J gene is TRBJ2-7, the V gene TRBV29-1, with TRBD1 matching over 9 bases. J gave up 0 bases and V 5 bases, and 14 bases lay outside the gene matches. In germline, CDR1 is SQVTM, CDR2 ANQGSEA. CDR3 length: 17 amino acids. As DNA, the CDR3 is TGCAGCGTTCAGTCCCCTCGACAGGGGGATTCCTCCTACGAGCAGTACTTC. Translation gives CSVQSPRQGDSSYEQYF.

This chain links TRBV28 with TRBJ1-1; no firm D call. Trimming took 4 bases from V and 5 from J, leaving 11 bases between them. The CDR3 length is 13 residues. Germline assignment: CDR1 MDHEN and CDR2 SYDVKM. CDR3 in amino acids: CASSSVGRTEAFF. The CDR3 DNA reads as TGTGCCAGCAGTTCGGTGGGCAGGACTGAAGCTTTCTTT.

This chain connects TRBV6-5 to TRBJ1-2, with 7 bases fitting TRBD1. Germline CDR1 and CDR2: MNHEY and SVGAGI. The CDR3 has 16 residues. The trim removed 0 bases at V and 7 bases at J, leaving 11 bases unmatched. This CDR3 is CASSYSSYRGEGGYTF. The CDR3 DNA is TGTGCCAGCAGTTACTCGTCTTACAGGGGTGAGGGTGGCTACACCTTC.

Details on this clone: Other DNA sequences in the sample encode the same CDR3. J is TRBJ1-1 and V is TRBV18; 8 nucleotides align to TRBD1. The CDR3 has 14 residues. Germline V gene lookup returns CDR1 KGHSH and CDR2 LQKENI. The junction had 2 bases not matched to a gene; V was cut back by 3 bases and J by 2 bases. The CDR3 nucleotides are TGTGCCAGCTCACCGGACAGGGCAAACACTGAAGCTTTCTTT. Encoded protein: CASSPDRANTEAFF. The variable domain in full, with the rest retrieved from reference TRBV18 and TRBJ1-1, is NAGVMQNPRHLVRRRGQEARLRCSPMKGHSHVYWYRQLPEEGLKFMVYLQKENIIDESGMPKERFSAEFPKEGPSILRIQQVVRGDSAAYFCASSPDRANTEAFFGQGTRLTVV.

The chain employs TRBV24-1 and TRBJ2-2; 7 bases line up with TRBD1. CDR3 length equals 15 residues. Trimming removed 4 bases from V and 6 bases from J; junction bases left unmatched: 7. Per germline, CDR1 KGHDR and CDR2 SFDVKD. This CDR3 is CATSDPRQGAGELFF. The CDR3 region has the DNA TGTGCCACCAGTGACCCTCGACAGGGAGCCGGGGAGCTGTTTTTT.

The V call is TRBV24-1, the J call TRBJ2-1, with 15 bases lining up with TRBD2. V trimming: 3 bases; J trimming: 2 bases; junction bases outside the gene matches: 1. CDR1 KGHDR and CDR2 SFDVKD come from the germline V gene. The CDR3 is made up of 17 amino acids. The CDR3 coding sequence is TGTGCCACCAGTGATGGGACTAGCGGGAGGCCCTACAATGAGCAGTTCTTC. It specifies CATSDGTSGRPYNEQFF.

This clone was observed once. For the CDR3, the DNA is TGTGCCAGCAGCCCCGGACTAGCCCCCTACGAGCAGTACTTC. It encodes CASSPGLAPYEQYF. The chain joins TRBV3-1 (or the pseudogene TRBV3-2) to TRBJ2-7, with 8 positions matching TRBD2. This CDR3 has 14 amino acids. CDR1 is LGHDT and CDR2 is YNNKEL in the germline V gene (reference sequence). The ends lost 4 bases at V and 2 bases at J; junction bases unmatched: 4.

The genes are TRBV9 and TRBJ2-2, with D possibly being TRBD1 (6 bases). Germline V gene data show CDR1 as SGDLS and CDR2 as YYNGEE. This CDR3 contains 16 residues. The V gene lost 0 bases and the J gene lost 6 bases, with 15 bases spanning the gap. The CDR3 region has the DNA TGTGCCAGCAGCGTAGACAGGGTTGGTTTTTCCGGGGAGCTGTTTTTT. It is translated as CASSVDRVGFSGELFF.

This rearrangement joins TRBV6-6 to TRBJ2-7; 8 bases fit TRBD1. Germline CDR1 is MNHNY and CDR2 is SVGAGI (reference sequence). V shed 5 bases and J 4 bases; nucleotides not matched to a gene: 10. CDR3 length: 15 residues. The CDR3 protein is CASSPTDREGYEQYF. CDR3 in DNA: TGTGCCAGCAGTCCGACGGACAGGGAAGGGTACGAGCAGTACTTC.